These 2 T cell receptor beta chains were sequenced from one sample in a study of blood T cell repertoires in COVID-19. Clones were read by immunoSEQ multiplex PCR, and TCRdb kept only the in-frame ones, dropping some. The sample holds around 180,000 clones, roughly three quarters seen once. Sequenced: PBMCs or T cells enriched from blood (not recorded which). These receptors were taken from a woman aged 45-65 years with acute COVID-19.

The chain links TRBV9 to TRBJ2-1, with D perhaps TRBD1 (6 bases). V lost 3 bases and J 0 bases, leaving 10 bases between the germline ends. The CDR3 runs 15 residues. Germline CDR1 reads SGDLS; CDR2 reads YYNGEE. CDR3: CASSGGDNSYNEQFF. The CDR3 DNA sequence: TGTGCCAGCAGCGGAGGGGACAACTCCTACAATGAGCAGTTCTTC.

The rearrangement uses TRBV12-3 or TRBV12-4 and TRBJ1-6; D not certain. Trimming pared 3 bases from V and 8 bases from J, leaving 5 bases between. The CDR3 spans 12 residues. In DNA, the CDR3 is TGTGCCAGCAGTTTCCAATATTCACCCCTCCACTTT. This codes for CASSFQYSPLHF.